This entry lists 23 T cell receptor gamma chains sequenced from one sample in a study of Vδ1+ human thymocytes. General study findings and limits: Thymic TRG and TRD repertoires appeared highly polyclonal.

The template was reverse-transcribed extracted RNA. Multiplex PCR used pooled V-gene forward primers and a constant-region reverse primer to amplify CDR3s. TCRdb reran clone calling via CATT on the multiplex PCR reads. This sample has 9,000 to 13,000 gamma-chain clones; around 40% occur once, and the top ten carry 2%. The antigens for these receptors are not known. The sequencing sample was made of Vdelta1+ gamma-delta thymocytes from the thymus. As for subset: FACS-sorted CD3+ TCRalphabeta- TCRVdelta1+ TCRVdelta2- thymocytes. Receptor source: a boy younger than two who had congenital heart surgery.

The sample holds a few counts of this clone. The genes are TRGV3 and TRGJ1 or TRGJ2. CDR3 length equals 14 residues. Unmatched junction bases numbered 6, after V lost 0 bases and J lost 4 bases. Germline V gene lookup returns CDR1 VTNTFY and CDR2 YDVSTARD (reference sequence). The CDR3 sequence is CATWDRQGYYKKLF. CDR3 nucleotides: TGTGCCACCTGGGACAGGCAGGGATATTATAAGAAACTCTTT.

The genes are TRGV5 and TRGJP2. The J gene, left out of TCRdb, was set here by checking the DNA against germline. This CDR3 spans 14 amino acids. Germline trimming cut 5 bases from V and 6 bases from J; bases unmatched to any gene: 9. Per germline, CDR1 VINAFY and CDR2 YDVSNSKD. The CDR3 here is CATWAGACDWIKTF. In DNA, the CDR3 is TGTGCCACCTGGGCAGGAGCTTGTGATTGGATCAAGACGTTT.

V usage is TRGV9 and J usage is TRGJ1 or TRGJ2. V gave up 0 bases and J gave up 3 bases; unmatched junction bases: 5. Germline values: CDR1 GITISATS, CDR2 ISYDGTV (reference sequence). CDR3 size: 14 residues. The CDR3 here is CALWEVESYYKKLF. The CDR3 nucleotides are TGTGCCTTGTGGGAGGTGGAGAGTTATTATAAGAAACTCTTT.

V and J are TRGV4 and TRGJP. No J gene is reported in TCRdb; it was inferred here by comparing the DNA with germline. Trimming took 5 bases from V and 23 from J; bases not matched to a gene: 18. From germline, CDR1 is EGSTGY and CDR2 YDSYTSSV. The CDR3 is 14 amino acids. The CDR3 bases are TGTGCCACCTGGGGTACCTCCACTGGTTGGTTCAAGGTATTT. Translation gives CATWGTSTGWFKVF.

This clone was seen a handful of times. V and J are TRGV2 and TRGJP2. The CDR3 sequence is 12 residues long. V trimming: 2 bases; J trimming: 12 bases; junction bases outside the gene matches: 6. Germline V lookup: CDR1 EGSNGY, CDR2 YDSYNSKV. The CDR3 here is CATWDEGGIKTF. CDR3 coding DNA: TGTGCCACCTGGGACGAGGGGGGGATCAAGACGTTT.

A note on this clone: Different DNA sequences within this sample yield the same CDR3. The genes are TRGV8 and TRGJ1 or TRGJ2. TCRdb does not report a J gene; here it was assigned by matching the DNA to germline references. Losses at the gene ends were 1 base for V and 4 bases for J; bases not matched to a gene: 4. Germline CDR1 and CDR2: VENAVY and YDSYNSRV. The CDR3 is 13 amino acids. The CDR3 DNA is TGTGCCACCTGGGATAGAGGGTATTATAAGAAACTCTTT. It yields the protein CATWDRGYYKKLF.

To note about this clone: A read error is likely here: a far larger clone is one base away. The V and J genes are TRGV9 and TRGJ1 or TRGJ2. As TCRdb names no J gene, one was assigned here on the basis of a DNA match to germline. The CDR3 is made up of 12 amino acids. V was clipped by 4 bases and J by 2 bases; unmatched bases: 2. Looked up from germline, CDR1 is GITISATS and CDR2 is ISYDGTV (reference sequence). Written as DNA, the CDR3 is TGTGCCTTGTGGGACGATTATTATAAGAAACTCTTT. Translation gives CALWDDYYKKLF.

This chain joins TRGV9 and TRGJ1 or TRGJ2. Germline V gene sequence: CDR1 GITISATS, CDR2 ISYDGTV (reference sequence). The CDR3 loop spans 10 amino acids. J was trimmed by 3 bases and V by 7 bases; bases with no gene match: 0. Here the CDR3 DNA reads TGTGCCTTGTGTTATTATAAGAAACTCTTT. Amino acids: CALCYYKKLF.

The count of this clone is one. The V and J genes are TRGV9 and TRGJ1 or TRGJ2. No J segment appears in TCRdb, so it was assigned here by matching the sequence to germline. Germline CDR1 is GITISATS and CDR2 is ISYDGTV (reference sequence). This CDR3 comprises 11 residues. Trimming cost V 0 bases and J 11 bases; bases outside gene matches: 4. The CDR3 region is CALWEVIEKLF. The CDR3 coding sequence is TGTGCCTTGTGGGAGGTGATTGAGAAACTCTTT.

Details on this clone: Other DNA sequences from this sample encode an identical CDR3 as well. The J gene is TRGJ1 or TRGJ2, the V gene TRGV9. CDR1 and CDR2 from the germline V gene are GITISATS and ISYDGTV (reference sequence). The CDR3 consists of 11 residues. J was trimmed by 12 bases and V by 0 bases; bases with no gene match: 5. The DNA for the CDR3 is TGTGCCTTGTGGGAGGTGCGTAGGAAACTCTTT. Its protein product is CALWEVRRKLF.

This clone was seen more than once but under ten times. This sequence joins TRGV5 and TRGJP2. Germline loops: CDR1 VINAFY, CDR2 YDVSNSKD. With 0 bases clipped from V and 5 bases from J, the junction kept 9 bases outside the gene matches. The CDR3 runs 16 residues. CDR3 amino acids: CATWDRLSPSDWIKTF. CDR3 bases: TGTGCCACCTGGGACAGGCTATCTCCGAGTGATTGGATCAAGACGTTT.

The V and J genes are TRGV4 and TRGJ1 or TRGJ2. The J gene, not given by TCRdb, was assigned here from a germline match of the nucleotide sequence. V was clipped by 4 bases and J by 11 bases; unmatched bases: 17. The CDR3 consists of 14 residues. Germline loops: CDR1 EGSTGY, CDR2 YDSYTSSV. In DNA form, the CDR3 reads TGTGCCACCTGGGACGGGCGATTGAATCGGGAGAAACTCTTT. Protein product: CATWDGRLNREKLF.

V and J are TRGV2 and TRGJP2. In the absence of a J gene in TCRdb, the DNA was matched to germline to assign it here. Looked up from germline, CDR1 is EGSNGY and CDR2 is YDSYNSKV. This CDR3 is 18 amino acids long. V dropped 2 bases and J dropped 0; count of bases not matched to a gene: 12. The CDR3 DNA is TGTGCCACCTGGGACGAGTATAGGGGCTATAGTAGTGATTGGATCAAGACGTTT. It encodes CATWDEYRGYSSDWIKTF.

The chain employs TRGV3 and TRGJ1 or TRGJ2. This CDR3 spans 14 amino acids. V was pared by 1 base and J by 5 bases, with 8 bases of the junction left unmatched. Germline values: CDR1 VTNTFY, CDR2 YDVSTARD (reference sequence). In nucleotides, the CDR3 is TGTGCCACCTGGGACAGTAGGCTTGATTATAAGAAACTCTTT. Protein: CATWDSRLDYKKLF.

V and J are TRGV5 and TRGJ1 or TRGJ2. The J gene, left out of TCRdb, was set here by checking the DNA against germline. CDR1 VINAFY and CDR2 YDVSNSKD come from the germline V gene. The length of the CDR3 is 16 residues. V shed 0 bases, J shed 4 bases, and the junction held 12 bases outside the gene matches. CDR3 sequence reads: CATWDRLGPGYYKKLF. As DNA, the CDR3 is TGTGCCACCTGGGACAGGCTTGGGCCGGGATATTATAAGAAACTCTTT.

The chain is built from TRGV4 and TRGJP2. Here the J gene came from matching the DNA to germline, since TCRdb omits it. Trimming at V came to 4 bases and at J to 9 bases, leaving 5 bases not matched to a gene. The CDR3 sequence is 12 residues long. Per germline, CDR1 EGSTGY and CDR2 YDSYTSSV. The CDR3, as DNA: TGTGCCACCTGGGACGGGCATTGGATCAAGACGTTT. This codes for CATWDGHWIKTF.

The V call is TRGV9, the J call TRGJ1 or TRGJ2. The trim removed 4 bases at V and 7 bases at J, leaving 10 bases unmatched. CDR1 GITISATS and CDR2 ISYDGTV come from the germline V gene (reference sequence). The CDR3 covers 13 residues. CDR3 nucleotides: TGTGCCTTGTGGGACACCGGTGGGTATAAGAAACTCTTT. Residues: CALWDTGGYKKLF.

The chain has TRGV4 and TRGJ1 or TRGJ2. The J gene, left out of TCRdb, was set here by checking the DNA against germline. Germline assignment: CDR1 EGSTGY and CDR2 YDSYTSSV. The length of the CDR3 is 12 residues. With V trimmed by 3 bases and J by 6 bases, 5 bases remained unmatched. CDR3 bases: TGTGCCACCTGGGATTCGATTTATAAGAAACTCTTT. As protein: CATWDSIYKKLF.

V gene TRGV3 combines with J gene TRGJ1 or TRGJ2. In the absence of a J gene in TCRdb, the DNA was matched to germline to assign it here. CDR1 and CDR2 from the germline V gene are VTNTFY and YDVSTARD (reference sequence). There are 13 residues in the CDR3. Trimming took 6 bases from V and 4 from J; bases not matched to a gene: 9. The CDR3 bases are TGTGCCACCTGGTCTCCCCCATATTATAAGAAACTCTTT. As protein: CATWSPPYYKKLF.

The V and J genes are TRGV4 and TRGJ1 or TRGJ2. This CDR3 region has 13 residues. The germline V gene encodes CDR1 EGSTGY and CDR2 YDSYTSSV. V lost 1 base to trimming and J lost 6 bases; unmatched junction nucleotides: 6. CDR3 sequence reads: CATWDGSCYKKLF. The CDR3 DNA is TGTGCCACCTGGGATGGCTCTTGTTATAAGAAACTCTTT.

This clone was detected a few times. The rearrangement links TRGV3 to TRGJ1 or TRGJ2. From germline, CDR1 is VTNTFY and CDR2 YDVSTARD (reference sequence). J was trimmed by 8 bases and V by 0 bases; bases with no gene match: 10. The length of the CDR3 is 14 residues. The CDR3 loop reads CATWDRPPLNKKLF. Written as DNA, the CDR3 is TGTGCCACCTGGGACAGGCCCCCCTTGAATAAGAAACTCTTT.

This clone was detected a few times. The same CDR3 arises from other DNA sequences in this sample as well. The rearrangement uses TRGV9 and TRGJ1 or TRGJ2. Germline loops: CDR1 GITISATS, CDR2 ISYDGTV (reference sequence). The CDR3 spans 13 residues. Losses at the gene ends were 3 bases for V and 4 bases for J; bases not matched to a gene: 6. The CDR3 loop is CALWESAYYKKLF. The CDR3 region has the DNA TGTGCCTTGTGGGAGTCCGCCTATTATAAGAAACTCTTT.

This clone showed up just a few times. The V call is TRGV9, the J call TRGJ1 or TRGJ2. Germline V gene lookup returns CDR1 GITISATS and CDR2 ISYDGTV (reference sequence). V lost 2 bases to trimming and J lost 9 bases; unmatched junction nucleotides: 4. The CDR3 consists of 11 residues. Here the CDR3 DNA reads TGTGCCTTGTGGGAGGGGGTTAAGAAACTCTTT. Its translation is CALWEGVKKLF.